This paragraph covers one TCR beta chain sequence. The sample originates from a study of blood T cell repertoires in COVID-19. Overall study: Spain, Italy and the United States supplied samples that represented acute and convalescent COVID-19. The cDNA or gDNA used as material had been derived from T cells, B-cell-depleted T cells, or PBMCs.

Study processing details: Amplification from reference gene primers served as the basis for estimated nucleated cell counts. The assay was immunoSEQ multiplex PCR, and TCRdb's table has in-frame clones only and misses some. D and trimming were read from the DNA, whereas the V and J calls and clone size are those reported in that table. Of some 400,000 clones detected, roughly 86% appear once; the ten largest clones hold around 2.9%. CDR1 and CDR2 from the germline V gene are SGHTA and FQGNSA. This CDR3 contains 13 residues. Trimming stripped 3 bases from V and 3 bases from J, with 8 bases between. Specimen: peripheral blood. This TCR came from a human donor in a cohort sampled during active COVID-19. The chain carries TRBV7-2 and TRBJ2-5; a weak D match, TRBD2 (6 bases). This CDR3 reads CASSLGGEETQYF. The CDR3, as DNA: TGTGCCAGCAGCTTGGGCGGGGAAGAGACCCAGTACTTC.